A single sample gave rise to the 26 T cell receptor beta chains below, sequenced in a study of identical twins. TCRdb re-analysed the 5' RACE reads in MiXCR, keeping a single row per CDR3 protein. Among under 400,000 distinct CDR3 sequences, 9% were seen once, and the ten largest hold approximately 8.9%. Sequencing was carried out using naive T cells sorted from blood. The receptors were gathered from a woman aged 45-65 years in good health.

This clonotype was seen a few times. V and J are TRBV12-3 or TRBV12-4 and TRBJ2-1, with 7 nucleotides matching TRBD1. Trimming cost V 2 bases and J 9 bases; bases outside gene matches: 7. This CDR3 comprises 14 residues. CDR3 residues: CASSLSTGVGEQFF. The CDR3 nucleotides are TGTGCCAGCAGTTTATCAACAGGGGTAGGTGAGCAGTTCTTC.

This clonotype was counted at least ten times. V and J are TRBV4-1 and TRBJ2-1; 9 nucleotides align to TRBD1. CDR1 and CDR2 from the germline V gene are MGHRA and YSYEKL. With V trimmed by 3 bases and J by 14 bases, 5 bases remained unmatched. This CDR3 has 12 residues. CDR3 DNA sequence: TGCGCCAGCAGCCAGCCGGGACAGGGTGAGTTCTTC. Protein sequence: CASSQPGQGEFF.

This clonotype showed up many times. V is TRBV5-1 and J is TRBJ2-2, with unresolved D. The germline V gene has CDR1 SGHRS and CDR2 YFSETQ. This CDR3 region has 13 residues. Trimming removed 0 bases at V and 5 bases at J, with 5 bases between. CDR3 region: CASSLAMTGELFF. The CDR3 DNA is TGCGCCAGCAGCTTGGCAATGACCGGGGAGCTGTTTTTT.

The chain recombines TRBV19 with TRBJ2-2; TRBD2 aligns across 7 bases. The CDR3 covers 17 residues. With 3 bases clipped from V and 1 base from J, the junction kept 8 bases outside the gene matches. Germline lookup yields CDR1 LNHDA and CDR2 SQIVND (reference sequence). CDR3 sequence reads: CASSILGASGNTGELFF. In DNA, the CDR3 is TGTGCCAGTAGTATCCTCGGGGCTAGCGGGAACACCGGGGAGCTGTTTTTT.

This clonotype was counted only a few times. This sequence joins TRBV15 and TRBJ2-3; 8 bases are shared with TRBD2. CDR1 is LNHNV and CDR2 is YYDKDF in the germline V gene (reference sequence). There are 15 residues in the CDR3. V shed 3 bases and J 4 bases; nucleotides not matched to a gene: 6. CDR3 sequence reads: CATSSSGSPADTQYF. The DNA of the CDR3 is TGTGCCACCAGCAGCAGCGGGAGTCCGGCAGATACGCAGTATTTT.

This clonotype was counted only a few times. The rearrangement links TRBV20-1 to TRBJ1-1; D remains ambiguous. This CDR3 region has 12 residues. The V and J ends lost 1 base and 6 bases respectively, with 9 bases between them. Germline CDR1 DFQATT, CDR2 SNEGSKA (reference sequence). The CDR3: CSARGSDSEAFF. CDR3 coding DNA: TGCAGTGCTAGAGGGTCCGACTCTGAAGCTTTCTTT.

V usage is TRBV5-1 and J usage is TRBJ2-1; tentatively, D is TRBD2 (5 bases). With 4 bases removed from V and 0 bases from J, the gap between germline ends came to 11 bases. This CDR3 has 15 residues. The germline V gene encodes CDR1 SGHRS and CDR2 YFSETQ. CDR3 in amino acids: CASSPQRSSYNEQFF. CDR3 coding DNA: TGCGCCAGCAGCCCCCAGCGGAGCTCCTACAATGAGCAGTTCTTC.

This clonotype was observed at least ten times. The V gene is TRBV4-1, the J gene TRBJ2-5, with no clear D. The CDR3 consists of 13 residues. Germline CDR1 is MGHRA and CDR2 is YSYEKL. Trimming pared 1 base from V and 4 bases from J, leaving 7 bases between. This CDR3 is CASSQGVLETQYF. The CDR3 DNA follows: TGCGCCAGCAGCCAAGGTGTCTTAGAGACCCAGTACTTC.

This clonotype has more than one count but fewer than ten. The chain recombines TRBV6-6 with TRBJ2-2; 7 nucleotides agree with TRBD1. With V trimmed by 6 bases and J by 5 bases, 6 bases remained unmatched. This CDR3 has 14 amino acids. Germline CDR1 MNHNY, CDR2 SVGAGI (reference sequence). Here the CDR3 reads CASRAGTATGELFF. The CDR3 DNA sequence: TGTGCCAGCAGGGCCGGGACAGCAACCGGGGAGCTGTTTTTT.

This clonotype was picked up many times. The gene calls are TRBV30 and TRBJ2-3; unclear D gene. Trimming left V 2 bases short and J 2 bases short, with 8 bases between. The CDR3 sequence is 13 residues long. The germline V gene has CDR1 GTSNPN and CDR2 SVGIG (reference sequence). The CDR3 region has the DNA TGTGCCTGGAGTCCGGGTACCACAGATACGCAGTATTTT. This encodes CAWSPGTTDTQYF.

This chain connects TRBV20-1 to TRBJ2-5; 7 bases are shared with TRBD2. The germline V gene has CDR1 DFQATT and CDR2 SNEGSKA (reference sequence). The CDR3 has 16 residues. V lost 1 base to trimming and J lost 0 bases; unmatched junction nucleotides: 8. CDR3 in DNA: TGCAGTGCTAGAGTCCCTATGGGGGGGTACCAAGAGACCCAGTACTTC. Translated, it gives CSARVPMGGYQETQYF.

This clonotype has more than one count but fewer than ten. The chain is built from TRBV11-2 and TRBJ2-1; 7 positions agree with TRBD1. The V segment lost 8 bases and the J segment 12 bases; nucleotides outside the gene matches: 7. The germline V gene encodes CDR1 SGHAT and CDR2 FQNNGV. This CDR3 is 11 amino acids long. CDR3 sequence (DNA): TGTGCCAGCGGTCCTGGGACAGCGCAGTTCTTC. It specifies CASGPGTAQFF.

This clonotype has only a few counts. This chain connects TRBV12-5 to TRBJ1-1, with D hard to call. Germline CDR1 and CDR2: LGHNT and FRNRAP. The V end was cut by 3 bases, the J end by 7 bases, with 6 bases between. The CDR3 sequence is 11 residues long. The CDR3 loop is CASGFVGEAFF. For the CDR3, the DNA is TGTGCTAGTGGTTTTGTGGGTGAAGCTTTCTTT.

The rearrangement uses TRBV3-1 and TRBJ2-1; no reliable D call. Germline-derived CDR1 and CDR2 are LGHDT and YNNKEL (reference sequence). Trimming removed 3 bases from V and 8 bases from J, with 8 bases in between. This CDR3 comprises 12 residues. This CDR3 is CASSQIRYEQFF. The CDR3, as DNA: TGTGCCAGCAGCCAGATTAGATATGAGCAGTTCTTC.

The CDR3 coding sequence is TGTGCCAGCAGTGGAACAGGGGGAGGTACGGGGACCCAGTACTTC. The encoded protein is CASSGTGGGTGTQYF. V gene TRBV12-3 or TRBV12-4 combines with J gene TRBJ2-5; 8 positions match TRBD1. Trimming took 5 bases from V and 7 from J; bases not matched to a gene: 12. This CDR3 spans 15 amino acids.

The chain couples TRBV19 to TRBJ2-3; 9 bases are a match to TRBD2. After removal of 0 bases from V and 5 bases from J, the junction contained 3 bases not matched to a gene. The V gene's germline CDR1 is LNHDA and CDR2 SQIVND (reference sequence). The CDR3 totals 15 residues. CDR3 bases: TGTGCCAGTAGTATAGACCTAGCGGGATTAGATACGCAGTATTTT. Translated: CASSIDLAGLDTQYF.

This clonotype was picked up many times. V is TRBV12-5 and J is TRBJ1-1; D not certain. There are 11 residues in the CDR3. V was shortened by 5 bases and J by 2 bases, with 3 bases between the two germline ends. In germline, CDR1 is LGHNT, CDR2 FRNRAP. CDR3 region: CASGINTEAFF. DNA for the CDR3: TGTGCTAGTGGTATAAACACTGAAGCTTTCTTT.

This clonotype was counted a few times. The chain couples TRBV6-2 or TRBV6-3 to TRBJ2-7; perhaps TRBD1 as D (6 bases). Trimming stripped 4 bases from V and 0 bases from J, with 13 bases between. The CDR3 is 15 amino acids. Germline V gene data show CDR1 as MNHEY and CDR2 as SVGEGT. The CDR3 coding sequence is TGTGCCAGCAGTTCCCGACAGGCGAGCTCCTACGAGCAGTACTTC. This gives the protein CASSSRQASSYEQYF.

This clonotype came up many times. The V call is TRBV12-3 or TRBV12-4, the J call TRBJ1-2; D unresolved. The length of the CDR3 is 16 residues. V lost 5 bases and J 0 bases, leaving 16 bases between the germline ends. The CDR3 sequence is CASSPLPRSANYGYTF. CDR3 nucleotides: TGTGCCAGCAGTCCCCTCCCGAGGTCAGCTAACTATGGCTACACCTTC.

This clonotype was seen at least ten times. The rearrangement uses TRBV12-3 or TRBV12-4 and TRBJ2-3; D is unresolved. Trimming shortened V by 2 bases and J by 9 bases, and 9 bases separated the two germline ends. CDR3 length: 12 amino acids. The CDR3 sequence is CASSLIDGTQYF. DNA of the CDR3: TGTGCCAGCAGTTTAATCGATGGAACGCAGTATTTT.

This clonotype came up many times. The chain has TRBV12-3 or TRBV12-4 and TRBJ1-5, with D possibly matching TRBD1 (6 bases). The CDR3 has 15 amino acids. V gave up 6 bases and J gave up 0 bases, with 12 bases separating them. The CDR3 sequence: CASRTGTSSNQPQHF. Written as DNA, the CDR3 is TGTGCCAGCAGAACCGGGACATCTAGCAATCAGCCCCAGCATTTT.

In its sample, this clonotype was seen once. The chain uses TRBV29-1 and TRBJ2-1; 7 nucleotides agree with TRBD1. The CDR3 is made up of 15 amino acids. The germline V gene has CDR1 SQVTM and CDR2 ANQGSEA. V lost 5 bases to trimming and J lost 4 bases; unmatched junction nucleotides: 11. CDR3 DNA: TGCAGCGTTTCAGGGGGTCCTCAAATTTACAATGAGCAGTTCTTC. Translating gives CSVSGGPQIYNEQFF.

This clonotype was counted a few times. The J gene is TRBJ1-1, the V gene TRBV12-3 or TRBV12-4; possible D gene TRBD1, 6 bases. Trimming shortened V by 5 bases and J by 3 bases, and 13 bases separated the two germline ends. This CDR3 contains 14 residues. CDR3 amino acids: CASSITGFDTEAFF. For the CDR3, the DNA is TGTGCCAGCAGTATCACAGGGTTTGACACTGAAGCTTTCTTT.

Only a few counts were recorded for this clonotype. The rearrangement joins TRBV27 to TRBJ2-7, with 7 bases matching TRBD1. The germline V gene has CDR1 MNHEY and CDR2 SMNVEV (reference sequence). The CDR3 is 14 amino acids. V trimming: 3 bases; J trimming: 3 bases; junction bases outside the gene matches: 5. The CDR3 loop reads CASSFGTEGYEQYF. CDR3 sequence (DNA): TGTGCCAGCAGTTTCGGGACAGAGGGCTACGAGCAGTACTTC.

The chain combines TRBV29-1 with TRBJ1-3; D gene ambiguous. The V gene's germline CDR1 is SQVTM and CDR2 ANQGSEA. Trimming took 4 bases from V and 9 from J, leaving 10 bases between them. The CDR3 has 11 amino acids. The CDR3 loop reads CSVGIRGTIYF. The CDR3 bases are TGCAGCGTTGGAATTCGCGGCACCATATATTTT.

This clonotype has only a few counts. The chain has TRBV29-1 and TRBJ2-1, with D perhaps matching TRBD1 (6 bases). V was shortened by 7 bases and J by 9 bases, with 16 bases between the two germline ends. The CDR3 spans 12 residues. Germline V CDR1 and CDR2: SQVTM, ANQGSEA. The CDR3, as DNA: TGCAGCGGGAAAGGGGGTGGTGGTGAGCAGTTCTTC. This codes for CSGKGGGGEQFF.